Listed below are T cell receptor beta chains from one sample, sequenced in a study of T cells in tuberculosis. Some clones are missing from TCRdb's copy, which holds only in-frame ones; the method was immunoSEQ multiplex PCR. The profile covers about 31,000 clones, with 97% appearing a single time and roughly 6% taken by the ten largest. The sequenced sample consisted of PBMCs. All receptors derive from a donor aged 10-29 years with latent tuberculosis or without tuberculosis infection. CDR3s include the opening cysteine and the closing phenylalanine or tryptophan. Fields, in order: V gene, D gene, J gene, CDR3 protein. A D gene is named only where the DNA matches it firmly.

v_call: TRBV28
d_call: TRBD1
j_call: TRBJ2-7
cdr3_aa: CASFPGDSNYEQYF

v_call: TRBV30
d_call: .
j_call: TRBJ1-2
cdr3_aa: CAWRVGLLLTF

v_call: TRBV10-3
d_call: .
j_call: TRBJ1-5
cdr3_aa: CAISDNPWGPSQHF

v_call: TRBV6-1
d_call: TRBD1
j_call: TRBJ1-2
cdr3_aa: CASTNRDRVRYGYTF

v_call: TRBV30
d_call: .
j_call: TRBJ1-4
cdr3_aa: CAWSETGTGNEKLFF

v_call: TRBV6-5
d_call: TRBD1
j_call: TRBJ1-2
cdr3_aa: CASSQNRGYGYTF

v_call: TRBV9
d_call: TRBD2
j_call: TRBJ2-7
cdr3_aa: CASSVGPTSGGRSYEQYF

v_call: TRBV10-3
d_call: TRBD1
j_call: TRBJ2-3
cdr3_aa: CAISEGTGADTQYF

v_call: TRBV7-9
d_call: TRBD2
j_call: TRBJ2-1
cdr3_aa: CASSLGGLAGLYNEQFF

v_call: TRBV6-1
d_call: .
j_call: TRBJ2-7
cdr3_aa: CASRWDTTYEQYF

v_call: TRBV9
d_call: .
j_call: TRBJ2-7
cdr3_aa: CASSVSGAGYEQYF

v_call: TRBV5-1
d_call: TRBD2
j_call: TRBJ2-3
cdr3_aa: CASSPAAGGRYTQYF

v_call: TRBV29-1
d_call: .
j_call: TRBJ1-2
cdr3_aa: CSVEDLSGSDAEFYGYTF

v_call: TRBV18
d_call: .
j_call: TRBJ1-5
cdr3_aa: CASSQQGSNQPQHF

v_call: TRBV13
d_call: TRBD2
j_call: TRBJ2-3
cdr3_aa: CASSRRGLAGRSTDTQYF

v_call: TRBV2
d_call: TRBD2
j_call: TRBJ2-3
cdr3_aa: CASSVLVELAGGPDTQYF

v_call: TRBV28
d_call: TRBD1
j_call: TRBJ1-1
cdr3_aa: CATRIRTGWNTEAFF

v_call: TRBV5-1
d_call: TRBD2
j_call: TRBJ2-2
cdr3_aa: CASSYGLAGGMADTGELFF

v_call: TRBV9
d_call: .
j_call: TRBJ1-4
cdr3_aa: CASSGGTDATNEKLFF

v_call: TRBV27
d_call: TRBD2
j_call: TRBJ2-7
cdr3_aa: CASSRLAGSEQYF

v_call: TRBV27
d_call: TRBD1
j_call: TRBJ2-7
cdr3_aa: CASSLWSGTGSYEQYF

v_call: TRBV30
d_call: .
j_call: TRBJ1-5
cdr3_aa: CAWSVGENQPQHF

v_call: TRBV28
d_call: TRBD1
j_call: TRBJ1-1
cdr3_aa: CASTSGQGGTEAFF

v_call: TRBV7-9
d_call: .
j_call: TRBJ1-1
cdr3_aa: CATHVGGMNTEAFF

v_call: TRBV6-6
d_call: .
j_call: TRBJ1-1
cdr3_aa: CASTSRQSHFAFF

v_call: TRBV7-8
d_call: .
j_call: TRBJ1-1
cdr3_aa: CASSMGRGTEAFF

v_call: TRBV14
d_call: .
j_call: TRBJ2-7
cdr3_aa: CASSQATWAEQYF

v_call: TRBV19
d_call: TRBD1
j_call: TRBJ1-2
cdr3_aa: CASKETGGKDYGYTF

v_call: TRBV18
d_call: TRBD2
j_call: TRBJ2-1
cdr3_aa: CASSGGLAGKSSYNEQFF

v_call: TRBV25-1
d_call: .
j_call: TRBJ2-2
cdr3_aa: CASQYRAGELFF

v_call: TRBV19
d_call: TRBD1
j_call: TRBJ2-5
cdr3_aa: CASSLGTVGETQYF

v_call: TRBV10-1
d_call: TRBD1
j_call: TRBJ1-5
cdr3_aa: CASSERTGAWDSNQPQHF

v_call: TRBV5-8
d_call: TRBD1
j_call: TRBJ1-2
cdr3_aa: CASSGLTGDQGYTF

v_call: TRBV5-4
d_call: TRBD2
j_call: TRBJ2-2
cdr3_aa: CASRWGGLFGELFF

v_call: TRBV19
d_call: TRBD1
j_call: TRBJ2-2
cdr3_aa: CASSATGTGELFF

v_call: TRBV19
d_call: .
j_call: TRBJ1-1
cdr3_aa: CASSILAGSATEAFF

v_call: TRBV10-1
d_call: TRBD1
j_call: TRBJ1-4
cdr3_aa: CASSEVNRGPTNEKLFF

v_call: TRBV27
d_call: .
j_call: TRBJ1-1
cdr3_aa: CASSPSWNTEAFF

v_call: TRBV7-8
d_call: TRBD1
j_call: TRBJ1-2
cdr3_aa: CASSHVPGQGIMSYGYTF

v_call: TRBV6-6
d_call: TRBD1
j_call: TRBJ1-2
cdr3_aa: CASRDGQGVGYGYTF

v_call: TRBV30
d_call: .
j_call: TRBJ2-7
cdr3_aa: CAWKARSGRTYEQYF

v_call: TRBV6-1
d_call: .
j_call: TRBJ2-7
cdr3_aa: CASRTTSYEQYF

v_call: TRBV2
d_call: .
j_call: TRBJ1-1
cdr3_aa: CASSEEAHRNTEAFF

v_call: TRBV2
d_call: .
j_call: TRBJ2-1
cdr3_aa: CASTPDRSYNEQFF

v_call: TRBV6-1
d_call: .
j_call: TRBJ1-1
cdr3_aa: CASSPQQNAEAFF

v_call: TRBV25-1
d_call: .
j_call: TRBJ1-1
cdr3_aa: CASSEDTTEAFF

v_call: TRBV2
d_call: TRBD2
j_call: TRBJ2-3
cdr3_aa: CASSEGLADITDTQYF

v_call: TRBV7-9
d_call: TRBD1
j_call: TRBJ1-2
cdr3_aa: CASSETGAGDGYTF